Below, 30 T cell receptor beta chains from the same sample are listed, as sequenced in a study of PD-L1 blockade in urothelial cancer. The time point denotes: peripheral blood 6 weeks after treatment start. The table came from immunoSEQ multiplex PCR; TCRdb's copy has only in-frame clones and leaves some out. The sample lists about 130,000 clones; about 83% were seen once. The specimen was PBMCs, collected around atezolizumab (anti-PD-L1) treatment. The receptor set was obtained from a man in his forties or fifties with urothelial cancer.

V gene TRBV9 combines with J gene TRBJ2-5; tentatively, D is TRBD1 (5 bases). CDR1 and CDR2 (germline): SGDLS, YYNGEE. The CDR3 extends over 15 amino acids. V lost 4 bases and J 0 bases, leaving 13 bases between the germline ends. The CDR3 DNA follows: TGTGCCAGCAGCACCATCGCAGGGTACCAAGAGACCCAGTACTTC. Translation: CASSTIAGYQETQYF.

This rearrangement joins TRBV19 to TRBJ1-2; D perhaps matches TRBD1 (5 bases). Between the trimmed V and J ends, which lost 3 bases and 7 bases, there was a span of 6 bases. This CDR3 comprises 11 residues. CDR1 LNHDA and CDR2 SQIVND come from the germline V gene (reference sequence). The CDR3 reads CASSIGGGYTF. The CDR3 DNA reads as TGTGCCAGTAGTATCGGGGGTGGCTACACCTTC. Full variable domain (rest looked up from reference TRBV19 and TRBJ1-2): DGGITQSPKYLFRKEGQNVTLSCEQNLNHDAMYWYRQDPGQGLRLIYYSQIVNDFQKGDIAEGYSVSREKKESFPLTVTSAQKNPTAFYLCASSIGGGYTFGSGTRLTVV.

The table lists this clone with a few counts. The chain uses TRBV27 and TRBJ2-1, with 8 bases aligning to TRBD1. The CDR3 sequence is 14 residues long. CDR1 MNHEY and CDR2 SMNVEV come from the germline V gene (reference sequence). The junction had 11 bases not matched to a gene; V was cut back by 6 bases and J by 10 bases. The CDR3 spells CASRSAGGLEEQFF. Written as DNA, the CDR3 is TGTGCCAGCAGGTCGGCAGGGGGCTTGGAGGAGCAGTTCTTC.

V is TRBV19 and J is TRBJ2-1; TRBD2 agrees at 14 bases. There are 14 residues in the CDR3. In germline, CDR1 is LNHDA, CDR2 SQIVND (reference sequence). The ends lost 7 bases at V and 9 bases at J; junction bases unmatched: 5. The CDR3 sequence: CASKGLAGASEQFF. CDR3 nucleotide sequence: TGTGCCAGTAAGGGACTAGCGGGAGCCAGTGAGCAGTTCTTC.

The chain has TRBV19 and TRBJ2-1; 7 nucleotides line up with TRBD2. This CDR3 has 15 residues. Germline V gene data show CDR1 as LNHDA and CDR2 as SQIVND (reference sequence). Trimming cost V 6 bases and J 7 bases; bases outside gene matches: 12. CDR3 sequence: CASSPLGDYSNEQFF. The CDR3 coding sequence is TGTGCCAGTAGCCCATTGGGGGACTACTCAAATGAGCAGTTCTTC.

This rearrangement joins TRBV28 to TRBJ2-4; no clear D gene. Trimming took 3 bases from V and 1 from J, leaving 4 bases between them. Germline lookup yields CDR1 MDHEN and CDR2 SYDVKM. This CDR3 is 13 amino acids long. The CDR3 DNA reads TGTGCCAGCAGTTTCAGGGCCAAAAACATTCAGTACTTC. This encodes CASSFRAKNIQYF.

CDR3 sequence (DNA): TGTGCCAGCAGCCAAGCTTCCCTCGTGGGAGGTAGGAATGAGCAGTTCTTC. Protein sequence: CASSQASLVGGRNEQFF. The V gene is TRBV4-2, the J gene TRBJ2-1; a weak D match, TRBD2 (6 bases). Trimming removed 1 base at V and 7 bases at J, with 20 bases between. Germline lookup yields CDR1 LGHNA and CDR2 YNFKEQ. The CDR3 covers 17 residues.

The V call is TRBV5-1, the J call TRBJ2-1; D gene unclear. With 4 bases removed from V and 4 bases from J, the gap between germline ends came to 21 bases. Germline V CDR1 and CDR2: SGHRS, YFSETQ. This CDR3 has 17 amino acids. The CDR3 region has the DNA TGCGCCAGCAGCCTGCCCCGATCACCAACACCGTACAATGAGCAGTTCTTC. It translates to CASSLPRSPTPYNEQFF.

The rearrangement joins TRBV6-1 to TRBJ2-7, with D uncertain. This CDR3 is 10 amino acids long. The V end was cut by 8 bases, the J end by 4 bases, with 6 bases between. Germline-derived CDR1 and CDR2 are MNHNS and SASEGT. Here the CDR3 reads CASDSYEQYF. The CDR3, as DNA: TGTGCCAGCGACTCTTACGAGCAGTACTTC.

This chain joins TRBV10-2 and TRBJ1-2; no definite D call. The V and J ends lost 4 bases and 5 bases respectively, with 14 bases between them. From germline, CDR1 is WSHSY and CDR2 SAAADI. This CDR3 has 14 amino acids. CDR3 nucleotides: TGCGCCAGCAGTGTAAATTTGAGGAGGTATGGCTACACCTTC. Translated: CASSVNLRRYGYTF.

The chain employs TRBV25-1 and TRBJ1-1; 9 nucleotides line up with TRBD1. The V gene's germline CDR1 is MGHDK and CDR2 SYGVNS. V shed 4 bases and J 3 bases; nucleotides not matched to a gene: 6. This CDR3 comprises 15 residues. CDR3 region: CASSVSGQGYTEAFF. CDR3 nucleotide sequence: TGTGCCAGCAGTGTATCGGGACAGGGATACACTGAAGCTTTCTTT. Together with reference TRBV25-1 and TRBJ1-1, the CDR3 gives the full variable domain: EADIYQTPRYLVIGTGKKITLECSQTMGHDKMYWYQQDPGMELHLIHYSYGVNSTEKGDLSSESTVSRIRTEHFPLTLESARPSHTSQYLCASSVSGQGYTEAFFGQGTRLTVV.

The chain uses TRBV7-9 and TRBJ2-7, with TRBD2 matching over 10 bases. The CDR3 is made up of 14 amino acids. The V gene end was trimmed by 3 bases and the J gene end by 6 bases; junction bases not matched to a gene: 5. Looked up from germline, CDR1 is SEHNR and CDR2 is FQNEAQ (reference sequence). CDR3 sequence reads: CASSFSGRLGEQYF. Written as DNA, the CDR3 is TGTGCCAGCAGCTTTAGCGGGAGGCTAGGCGAGCAGTACTTC.

The chain is built from TRBV28 and TRBJ2-5; D is possibly TRBD1 (5 bases). The V end was cut by 7 bases, the J end by 1 base, with 10 bases between. CDR1 and CDR2 from the germline V gene are MDHEN and SYDVKM. CDR3 size: 13 residues. Here the CDR3 DNA reads TGTGCCAGCATTCGGACAACCCAAGAGACCCAGTACTTC. Translated: CASIRTTQETQYF. The variable domain in full, completed from reference TRBV28 and TRBJ2-5, reads DVKVTQSSRYLVKRTGEKVFLECVQDMDHENMFWYRQDPGLGLRLIYFSYDVKMKEKGDIPEGYSVSREKKERFSLILESASTNQTSMYLCASIRTTQETQYFGPGTRLLVL.

In its sample, this clone was seen once. This sequence joins TRBV6-1 and TRBJ2-4; D gene uncertain. The CDR3 extends over 11 amino acids. CDR1 and CDR2 (germline): MNHNS, SASEGT. The ends were cut back, 6 bases at V and 10 bases at J, with 10 bases in the middle. CDR3 sequence reads: CASSGARIQYF. Written as DNA, the CDR3 is TGTGCCAGCAGCGGAGCTCGGATTCAGTACTTC.

Here the CDR3 reads CASSYSFRMNTEAFF. CDR3 DNA sequence: TGTGCCAGCAGTTACTCGTTCAGGATGAACACTGAAGCTTTCTTT. The rearrangement joins TRBV6-5 to TRBJ1-1; unclear D gene. Germline CDR1 is MNHEY and CDR2 is SVGAGI. V lost 0 bases, J lost 0 bases, and 8 bases lay in between. This CDR3 is built from 15 residues.

This sequence joins TRBV11-3 and TRBJ2-7; D remains unclear. V was cut by 4 bases and J by 7 bases, with 14 bases left in between. Germline V lookup: CDR1 SGHNT, CDR2 YENEEA. The CDR3 totals 13 residues. The DNA of the CDR3 is TGTGCCAGCAGCTCGTGGGCCGGCAGGGAGCAGTACTTC. Encoded protein: CASSSWAGREQYF.

The CDR3 loop reads CASSFEQGAAGYTF. The CDR3 nucleotides read TGTGCCAGCAGTTTCGAACAGGGGGCGGCTGGCTACACCTTC. The chain combines TRBV27 with TRBJ1-2; 9 bases map to TRBD1. The germline gives CDR1 MNHEY, CDR2 SMNVEV (reference sequence). The CDR3 has 14 amino acids. The junction had 6 bases not matched to a gene; V was cut back by 3 bases and J by 7 bases.

The genes are TRBV28 and TRBJ1-1; a weak D match, TRBD1 (5 bases). Deletions cut 6 bases from V and 0 bases from J, with 17 bases between. Germline CDR1 MDHEN, CDR2 SYDVKM. The CDR3 length is 16 residues. The CDR3 sequence is CASSPPRQRMNTEAFF. The CDR3 nucleotides are TGTGCCAGCAGCCCCCCCAGACAGCGTATGAACACTGAAGCTTTCTTT.

V and J are TRBV5-1 and TRBJ2-3; 9 bases match TRBD2. The CDR3 totals 15 residues. Germline CDR1 is SGHRS and CDR2 is YFSETQ. The V gene end was trimmed by 0 bases and the J gene end by 8 bases; junction bases not matched to a gene: 7. CDR3 amino acids: CASSLEASGIGTQYF. CDR3 DNA: TGCGCCAGCAGCTTGGAGGCTAGCGGGATTGGTACGCAGTATTTT.

The genes are TRBV6-1 and TRBJ1-5; TRBD1 aligns across 7 bases. With V trimmed by 5 bases and J by 3 bases, 4 bases remained unmatched. This CDR3 comprises 14 residues. Looked up from germline, CDR1 is MNHNS and CDR2 is SASEGT. CDR3 in DNA: TGTGCCAGCAGTAGTACAGGGGCCAATCAGCCCCAGCATTTT. This translates into CASSSTGANQPQHF.

J is TRBJ2-1 and V is TRBV6-5; D perhaps matches TRBD1 (7 bases). This CDR3 comprises 15 residues. V gave up 6 bases and J gave up 7 bases, with 19 bases separating them. Germline CDR1 reads MNHEY; CDR2 reads SVGAGI. The CDR3 DNA reads TGTGCCAGCAGCCCAAGGAGGGGGCGGGAAAATGAGCAGTTCTTC. It is translated as CASSPRRGRENEQFF.

This sequence joins TRBV5-6 and TRBJ2-3; 9 nucleotides line up with TRBD2. The CDR3 runs 14 residues. Germline CDR1 SGHDT, CDR2 YYEEEE. V dropped 1 base and J dropped 9; count of bases not matched to a gene: 6. CDR3 nucleotide sequence: TGTGCCAGCAGCTTGAGAGTAGCGGGAGCGACGCAGTATTTT. Translation gives CASSLRVAGATQYF.

This chain joins TRBV6-6 and TRBJ2-7; 10 bases are shared with TRBD1. Trimming at V came to 6 bases and at J to 4 bases, leaving 6 bases not matched to a gene. Per the germline V gene, CDR1 is MNHNY and CDR2 is SVGAGI (reference sequence). The CDR3 covers 14 residues. The CDR3 nucleotides are TGTGCCAGCAGGTCCGGGACAGGGGTATACGAGCAGTACTTC. It yields the protein CASRSGTGVYEQYF.

The V call is TRBV28, the J call TRBJ2-7, with D perhaps matching TRBD2 (5 bases). V was cut by 2 bases and J by 6 bases, with 8 bases left in between. Per the germline V gene, CDR1 is MDHEN and CDR2 is SYDVKM. CDR3 length: 12 residues. The CDR3 loop is CASSLRRPEQYF. For the CDR3, the DNA is TGTGCCAGCAGTTTAAGGAGGCCCGAGCAGTACTTC.

The CDR3 DNA reads as TGTGCCACCAGCAGAGGGATGGCGGCTAGCACAGATACGCAGTATTTT. This translates into CATSRGMAASTDTQYF. This chain joins TRBV15 and TRBJ2-3, with unresolved D. Trimming cost V 1 base and J 0 bases, with 11 bases left between them. The V gene's germline CDR1 is LNHNV and CDR2 YYDKDF (reference sequence). The CDR3 has 16 residues. Full variable domain (remainder filled in from reference TRBV15 and TRBJ2-3): DAMVIQNPRYQVTQFGKPVTLSCSQTLNHNVMYWYQQKSSQAPKLLFHYYDKDFNNEADTPDNFQSRRPNTSFCFLDIRSPGLGDTAMYLCATSRGMAASTDTQYFGPGTRLTVL.

The V call is TRBV19, the J call TRBJ2-3, with 12 positions matching TRBD2. The germline CDR1 and CDR2 sequences are LNHDA and SQIVND (reference sequence). V was pared by 5 bases and J by 6 bases, with 9 bases of the junction left unmatched. This CDR3 contains 16 residues. The CDR3 DNA reads TGTGCCAGTAGTGTTTACGGACTAGCGGGAACTGATACGCAGTATTTT. It encodes CASSVYGLAGTDTQYF.

CDR3 in amino acids: CASSLDGTGRNSPLHF. CDR3 nucleotide sequence: TGCGCCAGCAGCTTGGATGGGACAGGACGCAATTCACCCCTCCACTTT. The chain links TRBV5-1 to TRBJ1-6; 8 bases agree with TRBD1. Trimming removed 0 bases from V and 7 bases from J; junction bases left unmatched: 6. Germline V gene lookup returns CDR1 SGHRS and CDR2 YFSETQ. CDR3 length: 16 amino acids.

This sequence joins TRBV13 and TRBJ2-7; 13 bases match TRBD2. This CDR3 is 15 amino acids long. J lost 6 bases, V lost 2 bases, and 4 bases had no gene match. CDR1 PRHDT and CDR2 FYEKMQ come from the germline V gene (reference sequence). The CDR3 bases are TGTGCCAGCAGCTTACGGACTAGCGGGAGCTTCGAGCAGTACTTC. Its translation is CASSLRTSGSFEQYF. Combining the CDR3 with reference TRBV13 and TRBJ2-7 gives the whole variable domain AAGVIQSPRHLIKEKRETATLKCYPIPRHDTVYWYQQGPGQDPQFLISFYEKMQSDKGSIPDRFSAQQFSDYHSELNMSSLELGDSALYFCASSLRTSGSFEQYFGPGTRLTVT.

The chain carries TRBV9 and TRBJ2-7, with D tentatively TRBD2 (6 bases). The V gene's germline CDR1 is SGDLS and CDR2 YYNGEE. This CDR3 is built from 15 residues. V was cut by 0 bases and J by 4 bases, with 14 bases left in between. The CDR3 nucleotides read TGTGCCAGCAGCGTAGCGGGGGAGCTTTCTTACGAGCAGTACTTC. This codes for CASSVAGELSYEQYF.

As to this clone: A read error is possible here, since a much larger clone lies one base away. This chain uses TRBV6-6 with TRBJ2-5; TRBD1 matches 10 bases. Looked up from germline, CDR1 is MNHNY and CDR2 is SVGAGI (reference sequence). The V gene end was trimmed by 2 bases and the J gene end by 4 bases; junction bases not matched to a gene: 1. The CDR3 loop spans 14 amino acids. The CDR3 nucleotides read TGTGCCAGCAGTTACCGGACAGGGGGAGAGACCCAGTACTTC. Its translation: CASSYRTGGETQYF.